Shown below are 12 T cell receptor beta chains from a single sample sequenced in a study of shared clonotypes between healthy human individuals. Libraries were prepared by immunoSEQ multiplex PCR; TCRdb keeps only in-frame clonotypes and omits some of them. The repertoire holds some 980,000 clones, 76% seen once, with nearly 1.5% in the top ten. Sequenced material: memory CD4+ T cells sorted from blood. Sample subset: CD45RA-negative fraction. These receptors came from a man aged 18-30 years in good health.

This clone was counted between two and nine times. The rearrangement links TRBV27 to TRBJ1-6; D is unresolved. The CDR3 runs to 13 residues. The V and J ends lost 9 bases and 9 bases respectively, with 15 bases between them. The germline V gene has CDR1 MNHEY and CDR2 SMNVEV (reference sequence). CDR3 nucleotides: TGTGCCAGTCAGATTTCTATAGGTTCACCCCTCCACTTT. Translated: CASQISIGSPLHF.

This clone was recorded once. The rearrangement links TRBV28 to TRBJ1-2, with 9 bases fitting TRBD1. Germline loops: CDR1 MDHEN, CDR2 SYDVKM. V trimming: 3 bases; J trimming: 4 bases; junction bases outside the gene matches: 6. The CDR3 contains 15 residues. CDR3 DNA: TGTGCCAGCAGTTTTACGGGACAGGGCATCTATGGCTACACCTTC. It codes for CASSFTGQGIYGYTF.

This chain uses TRBV6-6 with TRBJ1-3; TRBD1 matches at 7 bases. This CDR3 contains 15 residues. Trimming cost V 6 bases and J 0 bases; bases outside gene matches: 5. Germline CDR1 reads MNHNY; CDR2 reads SVGAGI (reference sequence). The CDR3 sequence: CASSRTGASGNTIYF. The DNA of the CDR3 is TGTGCCAGCAGCCGTACAGGGGCCTCTGGAAACACCATATATTTT.

The V call is TRBV5-1, the J call TRBJ2-3, with 11 bases lining up with TRBD2. The germline V gene has CDR1 SGHRS and CDR2 YFSETQ. The CDR3 consists of 14 residues. V dropped 6 bases and J dropped 4; count of bases not matched to a gene: 4. The CDR3 DNA reads TGCGCCAGCAAGACTAGCGGGACTGCAGATACGCAGTATTTT. It translates to CASKTSGTADTQYF.

This sequence joins TRBV5-1 and TRBJ1-3; D gene unclear. This CDR3 is built from 14 residues. CDR1 and CDR2 from the germline V gene are SGHRS and YFSETQ. V was pared by 0 bases and J by 4 bases, with 8 bases between. The CDR3 sequence: CASSLDPGGNTIYF. In nucleotides, the CDR3 is TGCGCCAGCAGCTTGGACCCCGGAGGAAACACCATATATTTT. Variable domain in full (rest from reference TRBV5-1 and TRBJ1-3): KAGVTQTPRYLIKTRGQQVTLSCSPISGHRSVSWYQQTPGQGLQFLFEYFSETQRNKGNFPGRFSGRQFSNSRSEMNVSTLELGDSALYLCASSLDPGGNTIYFGEGSWLTVV.

This clone was seen only a few times. V and J are TRBV2 and TRBJ2-1; 7 bases map to TRBD2. The CDR3 totals 15 residues. Germline V gene lookup returns CDR1 SNHLY and CDR2 FYNNEI. J gave up 6 bases and V 8 bases, and 13 bases lay outside the gene matches. The CDR3, as DNA: TGTGCCAGCGGGGCGGGAGAACCCGAGGGCAATGAGCAGTTCTTC. It encodes CASGAGEPEGNEQFF.

This chain links TRBV6-1 with TRBJ1-1, with 10 bases identical to TRBD1. Germline values: CDR1 MNHNS, CDR2 SASEGT. With V trimmed by 8 bases and J by 8 bases, 5 bases remained unmatched. CDR3 length: 12 residues. CDR3 bases: TGTGCCAGCCAGGACAGGGGGGGAGAAGCTTTCTTT. Translated: CASQDRGGEAFF.

This sequence joins TRBV5-1 and TRBJ1-1, with 7 positions matching TRBD1. This CDR3 region has 15 residues. Germline CDR1 SGHRS, CDR2 YFSETQ. J gave up 0 bases and V 4 bases, and 6 bases lay outside the gene matches. The CDR3: CASSITGVVNTEAFF. CDR3 sequence (DNA): TGCGCCAGCAGCATCACAGGGGTCGTGAACACTGAAGCTTTCTTT.

Only a few counts were recorded for this clone. The genes are TRBV7-6 and TRBJ2-2; no clear D gene. The V and J ends lost 5 bases and 1 base respectively, with 8 bases between them. This CDR3 is built from 14 residues. Germline V CDR1 and CDR2: SGHVS, FNYEAQ. The CDR3, as DNA: TGTGCCAGCAGCCCTACTGGGAACACCGGGGAGCTGTTTTTT. Encoded protein: CASSPTGNTGELFF. The full variable domain, rest sourced from reference TRBV7-6 and TRBJ2-2, is GAGVSQSPRYKVTKRGQDVALRCDPISGHVSLYWYRQALGQGPEFLTYFNYEAQQDKSGLPNDRFSAERPEGSISTLTIQRTEQRDSAMYRCASSPTGNTGELFFGEGSRLTVL.

The chain recombines TRBV5-6 with TRBJ1-6; D not certain. The CDR3 has 12 residues. CDR1 is SGHDT and CDR2 is YYEEEE in the germline V gene. Trimming left V 1 base short and J 9 bases short, with 5 bases between. As DNA, the CDR3 is TGTGCCAGCAGCTTGAGAGGTTCACCCCTCCACTTT. Translating gives CASSLRGSPLHF.

The gene calls are TRBV6-6 and TRBJ2-1; D unresolved. This CDR3 comprises 13 residues. From germline, CDR1 is MNHNY and CDR2 SVGAGI (reference sequence). V lost 6 bases and J lost 3, with 9 bases in between. The CDR3 loop is CASSKNFYNEQFF. For the CDR3, the DNA is TGTGCCAGCAGCAAAAACTTCTACAATGAGCAGTTCTTC.

As regards this clone: The junction departs from the called germline gene at one end, perhaps through a read error. Additional DNA sequences in this sample encode the identical CDR3. This sequence joins TRBV7-7 and TRBJ2-3, with D uncertain. Germline CDR1 and CDR2: SSHAT and FNYEAQ (reference sequence). The CDR3 runs to 14 residues. CDR3 region: CASSLSLSTDTQYF. In DNA form, the CDR3 reads TGTGCTAGCAGCTTGTCGCTTTCGACAGATACGCAGTATTTT.